This record covers a single T cell receptor beta chain. Trimming pared 5 bases from V and 0 bases from J, leaving 14 bases between. The germline V gene encodes CDR1 SGHVS and CDR2 FNYEAQ. This CDR3 spans 16 amino acids. Researchers used genomic DNA as the template to profile TCR beta VDJ and CDR3. TCRdb fed the reads into MiXCR, producing one record per CDR3 protein. The table lists roughly 180,000 distinct CDR3 sequences, 64% of them singletons. The source of the sample is a study of CD8+CD57+ T cells in acquired aplastic anemia. The receptor's source is a human donor with severe aplastic anemia or a healthy control (not recorded which). The material sequenced was sorted CD4+, CD8+, or CD8+CD57+ T cells (not recorded which) from PBMCs. This chain uses TRBV7-6 with TRBJ2-1; D is possibly TRBD1 (5 bases). The CDR3 here is CASSTIRGFSYNEQFF. The CDR3 DNA reads as TGTGCCAGCAGCACGATTAGGGGATTCTCCTACAATGAGCAGTTCTTC.